Included here is one TCR beta chain sequence, with context. Using immunoSEQ multiplex PCR, the repertoire was profiled, and TCRdb retains in-frame clones only, with some absent. The sample shows roughly 130,000 clones, around 85% of them seen only once. This record belongs to a study of blood T cell repertoires in COVID-19. In germline, CDR1 is MNHEY, CDR2 SMNVEV (reference sequence). There are 13 residues in the CDR3. Trimming took 5 bases from V and 7 from J; bases not matched to a gene: 7. The clonotype was recovered from a woman aged 50 to 65 with acute or convalescent COVID-19. The sequenced sample consisted of peripheral blood. The chain recombines TRBV27 with TRBJ1-2; 7 positions match TRBD1. Here the CDR3 reads CASSLDRDGGYTF. For the CDR3, the DNA is TGTGCCAGCAGTCTCGACAGGGACGGTGGCTACACCTTC.